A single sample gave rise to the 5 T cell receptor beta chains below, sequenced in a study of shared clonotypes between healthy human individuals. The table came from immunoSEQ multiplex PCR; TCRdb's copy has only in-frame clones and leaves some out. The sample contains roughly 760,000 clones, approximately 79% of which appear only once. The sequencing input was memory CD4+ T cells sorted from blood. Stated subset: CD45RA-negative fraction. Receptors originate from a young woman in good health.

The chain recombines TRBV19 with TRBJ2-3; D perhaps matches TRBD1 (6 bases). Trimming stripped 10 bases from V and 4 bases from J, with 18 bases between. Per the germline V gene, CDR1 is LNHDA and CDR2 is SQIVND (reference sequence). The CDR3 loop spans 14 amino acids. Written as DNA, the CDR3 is TGTGCCACTTCAACAGGGTATATTGCAGATACGCAGTATTTT. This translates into CATSTGYIADTQYF.

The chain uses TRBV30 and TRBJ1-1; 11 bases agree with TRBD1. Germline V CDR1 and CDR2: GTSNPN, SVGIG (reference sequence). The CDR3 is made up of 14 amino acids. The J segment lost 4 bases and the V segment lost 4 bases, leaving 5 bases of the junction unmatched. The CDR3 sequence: CAWKGQGGFTEAFF. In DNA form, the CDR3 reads TGTGCCTGGAAGGGACAGGGGGGCTTCACTGAAGCTTTCTTT.

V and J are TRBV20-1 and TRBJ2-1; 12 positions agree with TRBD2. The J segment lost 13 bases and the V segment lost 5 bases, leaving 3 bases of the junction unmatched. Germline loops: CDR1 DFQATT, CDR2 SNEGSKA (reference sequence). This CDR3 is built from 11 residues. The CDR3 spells CSAGLAGYQFF. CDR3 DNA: TGCAGTGCTGGACTAGCGGGATACCAGTTCTTC.

This chain's CDR3 is CATSSRGTASYEQYF. DNA of the CDR3: TGTGCCACCAGCAGTAGAGGGACAGCGTCCTACGAGCAGTACTTC. The V call is TRBV15, the J call TRBJ2-5; 7 positions match TRBD1. The end of the DNA is better explained by TRBJ2-7, so the J call may be wrong. CDR3 length equals 15 residues. Germline CDR1 is LNHNV and CDR2 is YYDKDF (reference sequence).

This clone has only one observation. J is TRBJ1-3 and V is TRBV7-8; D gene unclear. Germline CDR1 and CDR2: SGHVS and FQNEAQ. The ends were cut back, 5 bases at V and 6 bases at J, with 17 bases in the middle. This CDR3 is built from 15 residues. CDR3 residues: CASSARLYAENTIYF. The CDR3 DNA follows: TGTGCCAGCAGCGCCCGGTTGTATGCGGAAAACACCATATATTTT. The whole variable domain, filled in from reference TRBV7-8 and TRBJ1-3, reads GAGVSQSPRYKVAKRGQDVALRCDPISGHVSLFWYQQALGQGPEFLTYFQNEAQLDKSGLPSDRFFAERPEGSVSTLKIQRTQQEDSAVYLCASSARLYAENTIYFGEGSWLTVV.